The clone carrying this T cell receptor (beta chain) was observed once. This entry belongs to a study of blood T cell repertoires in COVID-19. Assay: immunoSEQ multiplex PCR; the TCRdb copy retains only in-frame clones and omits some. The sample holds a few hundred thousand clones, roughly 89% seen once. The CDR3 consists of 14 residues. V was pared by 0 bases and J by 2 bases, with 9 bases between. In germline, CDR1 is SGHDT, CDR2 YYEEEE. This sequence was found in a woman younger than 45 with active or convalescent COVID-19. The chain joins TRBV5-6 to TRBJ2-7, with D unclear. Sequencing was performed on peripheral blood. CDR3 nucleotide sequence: TGTGCCAGCAGCTTGGGGGCGAAAACCTACGAGCAGTACTTC. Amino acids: CASSLGAKTYEQYF.